One and the same sample provided the 31 T cell receptor beta chains below, sequenced in a study of cytomegalovirus exposure and HLA in healthy donors. The PCR made use of 60 Vbeta and 13 Jbeta primers. Only in-frame clones appear in the TCRdb table, and some are missing; sequencing was by immunoSEQ multiplex PCR. The sample has under 150,000 clones; roughly 72% are singletons. The specimen was PBMCs. Receptor source: a middle-aged woman in good health and CMV-seropositive.

This sequence joins TRBV7-9 and TRBJ1-1; TRBD1 is a possible D gene (6 bases). Germline lookup yields CDR1 SEHNR and CDR2 FQNEAQ (reference sequence). With 3 bases removed from V and 3 bases from J, the gap between germline ends came to 8 bases. The CDR3 is 13 residues long. CDR3 bases: TGTGCCAGCAGCTTGGACAGCTACACTGAAGCTTTCTTT. Its protein product is CASSLDSYTEAFF.

V and J are TRBV6-6 and TRBJ1-2, with 7 bases lining up with TRBD1. V lost 8 bases and J lost 6; bases outside the gene matches: 6. The CDR3 runs to 12 residues. From germline, CDR1 is MNHNY and CDR2 SVGAGI (reference sequence). In DNA, the CDR3 is TGTGCCAGCGCGGAGACAGGGAATGGCTACACCTTC. Encoded protein: CASAETGNGYTF.

The chain couples TRBV15 to TRBJ2-1; D may be TRBD2 (6 bases). The CDR3 is 17 residues long. V lost 0 bases to trimming and J lost 6 bases, with 18 bases between them. Germline V gene lookup returns CDR1 LNHNV and CDR2 YYDKDF (reference sequence). CDR3 coding DNA: TGTGCCACCAGCAGAGAGTCATTATGGGACTTAAGCAATGAGCAGTTCTTC. Encoded protein: CATSRESLWDLSNEQFF.

The chain is built from TRBV14 and TRBJ1-4, with D possibly being TRBD1 (5 bases). The CDR3 totals 14 residues. V dropped 5 bases and J dropped 8 bases, with 15 bases sitting between them. Germline V gene sequence: CDR1 SGHDN, CDR2 FVKESK. The CDR3 reads CASSRSGGGEKLFF. The CDR3 nucleotides read TGTGCCAGCAGCAGGTCCGGCGGGGGAGAAAAACTGTTTTTT.

This rearrangement joins TRBV13 to TRBJ1-4; no firm D call. The V gene lost 0 bases and the J gene lost 8 bases, with 13 bases spanning the gap. Germline V gives CDR1 PRHDT, CDR2 FYEKMQ (reference sequence). This CDR3 is 15 amino acids long. The CDR3 loop reads CASSLGGIMNEKLFF. DNA for the CDR3: TGTGCCAGCAGCTTAGGTGGCATAATGAACGAAAAACTGTTTTTT.

This clone was seen only a few times. This chain joins TRBV10-1 and TRBJ2-7; tentatively, D is TRBD2 (6 bases). V was pared by 8 bases and J by 3 bases, with 8 bases between. CDR3 length equals 11 residues. Germline V gene data show CDR1 as WNHNN and CDR2 as SYGVQD (reference sequence). CDR3: CASWTNYEQYF. The CDR3 DNA follows: TGCGCCAGCTGGACTAACTACGAGCAGTACTTC.

The V and J genes are TRBV29-1 and TRBJ2-3, with 14 bases that match TRBD2. CDR1 SQVTM and CDR2 ANQGSEA come from the germline V gene. This CDR3 comprises 14 residues. Trimming cost V 5 bases and J 6 bases; bases outside gene matches: 4. The CDR3 loop is CSVSGLAGVDTQYF. The CDR3 region has the DNA TGCAGCGTTTCGGGACTAGCGGGAGTGGATACGCAGTATTTT.

This rearrangement joins TRBV6-6 to TRBJ1-3; the match to TRBD1 covers 7 bases. The V gene end was trimmed by 2 bases and the J gene end by 2 bases; junction bases not matched to a gene: 3. The germline V gene encodes CDR1 MNHNY and CDR2 SVGAGI (reference sequence). This CDR3 has 15 residues. The CDR3 is CASSYEGAAGNTIYF. The DNA for the CDR3 is TGTGCCAGCAGTTACGAGGGGGCGGCTGGAAACACCATATATTTT.

The chain couples TRBV10-2 to TRBJ2-3, with 13 bases fitting TRBD2. V trimming: 3 bases; J trimming: 10 bases; junction bases outside the gene matches: 10. Germline CDR1 WSHSY, CDR2 SAAADI. The CDR3 is 16 amino acids. CDR3 in amino acids: CASSDPGTSGEGAQYF. The CDR3, as DNA: TGCGCCAGCAGTGACCCCGGGACTAGCGGGGAAGGTGCGCAGTATTTT.

The gene calls are TRBV5-6 and TRBJ1-2, with 7 bases lining up with TRBD1. The length of the CDR3 is 13 residues. Germline V gives CDR1 SGHDT, CDR2 YYEEEE. The trim removed 4 bases at V and 2 bases at J, leaving 2 bases unmatched. The CDR3 sequence is CASSAQGNYGYTF. For the CDR3, the DNA is TGTGCCAGCAGCGCACAGGGGAACTATGGCTACACCTTC.

The rearrangement joins TRBV18 to TRBJ2-6; D possibly corresponds to TRBD1 (6 bases). Germline V gives CDR1 KGHSH, CDR2 LQKENI. The CDR3 is made up of 18 amino acids. Deletions cut 5 bases from V and 4 bases from J, with 21 bases between. CDR3: CASSRGYSSGAGANVLTF. CDR3 sequence (DNA): TGTGCCAGCTCAAGGGGCTATTCGTCAGGGGCCGGGGCCAACGTCCTGACTTTC.

The chain uses TRBV18 and TRBJ2-1; TRBD2 might be the D (7 bases). The germline V gene encodes CDR1 KGHSH and CDR2 LQKENI. The CDR3 is 18 residues long. Trimming took off 8 bases at V and 4 bases at J, with 27 bases between the two ends. Here the CDR3 DNA reads TGTGCCAGCGCAGGGGCGGGAGCCCCAATTCCGGCATACAATGAGCAGTTCTTC. It translates to CASAGAGAPIPAYNEQFF. Drawing the rest from reference TRBV18 and TRBJ2-1, the complete variable domain is NAGVMQNPRHLVRRRGQEARLRCSPMKGHSHVYWYRQLPEEGLKFMVYLQKENIIDESGMPKERFSAEFPKEGPSILRIQQVVRGDSAAYFCASAGAGAPIPAYNEQFFGPGTRLTVL.

V and J are TRBV5-5 and TRBJ2-1; perhaps TRBD1 as D (6 bases). The CDR3 is made up of 14 amino acids. Germline loops: CDR1 SGHKS, CDR2 YYEKEE (reference sequence). The V gene lost 2 bases and the J gene lost 6 bases, with 12 bases spanning the gap. The CDR3 loop reads CASSFRRGGNEQFF. The CDR3 bases are TGTGCCAGCAGCTTTCGACGAGGGGGCAATGAGCAGTTCTTC.

This clone appeared once. V and J are TRBV5-5 and TRBJ2-1; 10 nucleotides line up with TRBD2. The CDR3 runs 16 residues. CDR1 is SGHKS and CDR2 is YYEKEE in the germline V gene (reference sequence). V dropped 3 bases and J dropped 3; count of bases not matched to a gene: 6. CDR3 coding DNA: TGTGCCAGCAGCTCCCCAGCGGGGGGGTTCTACAATGAGCAGTTCTTC. Translated, it gives CASSSPAGGFYNEQFF.

The gene calls are TRBV5-1 and TRBJ1-1, with 7 bases fitting TRBD1. Losses at the gene ends were 5 bases for V and 0 bases for J; bases not matched to a gene: 4. The CDR3 is 14 residues long. CDR1 and CDR2 from the germline V gene are SGHRS and YFSETQ. CDR3 coding DNA: TGCGCCAGCAGACCTCAGGGGGTGAACACTGAAGCTTTCTTT. Translation: CASRPQGVNTEAFF.

This rearrangement joins TRBV28 to TRBJ1-1; possibly TRBD1 for D (5 bases). V was pared by 6 bases and J by 3 bases, with 17 bases between. In germline, CDR1 is MDHEN, CDR2 SYDVKM. CDR3 length: 15 residues. In DNA, the CDR3 is TGTGCCAGCAGAGACAAATGGACACCCCACACTGAAGCTTTCTTT. Translation: CASRDKWTPHTEAFF.

The chain carries TRBV5-1 and TRBJ1-2; D not resolved. CDR3 length equals 14 residues. In germline, CDR1 is SGHRS, CDR2 YFSETQ. V was trimmed by 4 bases and J by 4 bases, leaving 14 bases between them. CDR3 DNA: TGCGCCAGCAGCGGCACGGGGAGCGTCTATGGCTACACCTTC. Translated: CASSGTGSVYGYTF.

The chain combines TRBV30 with TRBJ1-1; D uncertain. The CDR3 consists of 10 residues. CDR1 is GTSNPN, CDR2 SVGIG, per germline (reference sequence). V was cut by 3 bases and J by 6 bases, with 5 bases left in between. The CDR3 DNA is TGTGCCTGGAGCCAGGCTGAAGCTTTCTTT. Residues: CAWSQAEAFF. The full variable domain, with the rest looked up from reference TRBV30 and TRBJ1-1, is SQTIHQWPATLVQPVGSPLSLECTVEGTSNPNLYWYRQAAGRGLQLLFYSVGIGQISSEVPQNLSASRPQDRQFILSSKKLLLSDSGFYLCAWSQAEAFFGQGTRLTVV.

This clone was detected once. The CDR3 DNA reads as TGTGCCAGCAGCTTCAGGGGTTTTCAACCAGATACGCAGTATTTT. Translation gives CASSFRGFQPDTQYF. V gene TRBV7-9 combines with J gene TRBJ2-3, with D possibly matching TRBD1 (6 bases). Germline-derived CDR1 and CDR2 are SEHNR and FQNEAQ (reference sequence). This CDR3 is 15 amino acids long. V was pared by 3 bases and J by 4 bases, with 14 bases between.

This chain connects TRBV5-4 to TRBJ2-1; possibly TRBD2 for D (6 bases). The CDR3 is 14 amino acids. CDR1 and CDR2 (germline): SGHNT, YYREEE (reference sequence). The germline V and J ends were trimmed by 2 bases and 4 bases, with 10 bases remaining between them. The DNA for the CDR3 is TGTGCCAGCAGCTTTGGGGACTTTTACAATGAGCAGTTCTTC. Translated, it gives CASSFGDFYNEQFF.

The chain carries TRBV7-9 and TRBJ2-2; D might be TRBD2 (6 bases). This CDR3 has 16 amino acids. The V end lost 5 bases, the J end lost 0 bases, and 13 bases lay between the germline ends. Germline V gives CDR1 SEHNR, CDR2 FQNEAQ (reference sequence). CDR3 sequence: CASSPALASNTGELFF. The CDR3 DNA sequence: TGTGCCAGCAGCCCGGCACTAGCCTCGAACACCGGGGAGCTGTTTTTT.

This clone came up a few times. The V and J genes are TRBV29-1 and TRBJ1-1; D gene unclear. Germline-derived CDR1 and CDR2 are SQVTM and ANQGSEA. Trimming removed 6 bases at V and 6 bases at J, with 17 bases between. The CDR3 extends over 13 amino acids. Here the CDR3 DNA reads TGCAGCGTCACTTCCCTCTCGGGGTCTGAAGCTTTCTTT. It yields the protein CSVTSLSGSEAFF. The full variable domain, its missing parts supplied by reference TRBV29-1 and TRBJ1-1, is SAVISQKPSRDICQRGTSLTIQCQVDSQVTMMFWYRQQPGQSLTLIATANQGSEATYESGFVIDKFPISRPNLTFSTLTVSNMSPEDSSIYLCSVTSLSGSEAFFGQGTRLTVV.

This chain links TRBV5-6 with TRBJ1-1; 11 positions match TRBD1. V shed 6 bases and J 0 bases; nucleotides not matched to a gene: 7. Germline CDR1 is SGHDT and CDR2 is YYEEEE. CDR3 size: 16 residues. CDR3 protein: CASTDGTGGLNTEAFF. In DNA, the CDR3 is TGTGCCAGCACCGACGGGACAGGGGGTCTGAACACTGAAGCTTTCTTT.

The chain is built from TRBV7-9 and TRBJ2-2; 12 bases match TRBD2. The CDR3 runs to 16 residues. From germline, CDR1 is SEHNR and CDR2 FQNEAQ (reference sequence). Trimming cost V 5 bases and J 5 bases; bases outside gene matches: 6. DNA for the CDR3: TGTGCCAGCAGCGCAGCTAGCGGGAGGGAAACCGGGGAGCTGTTTTTT. Translating it yields CASSAASGRETGELFF.

The V call is TRBV19, the J call TRBJ1-1, with TRBD1 identical over 7 bases. V lost 5 bases and J lost 1; bases outside the gene matches: 1. Germline V lookup: CDR1 LNHDA, CDR2 SQIVND (reference sequence). This CDR3 is built from 13 residues. CDR3 in DNA: TGTGCCAGTAGTCCAGGGGGGAACACTGAAGCTTTCTTT. Its protein product is CASSPGGNTEAFF.

This clone was counted only a few times. The chain joins TRBV11-3 to TRBJ1-1; D is uncertain. The CDR3 covers 14 residues. Looked up from germline, CDR1 is SGHNT and CDR2 is YENEEA. V was cut by 2 bases and J by 1 base, with 8 bases left in between. The CDR3 DNA sequence: TGTGCCAGCAGCTTAAGTCAGGCGAACACTGAAGCTTTCTTT. Its translation: CASSLSQANTEAFF.

This clone was seen only a few times. CDR3 nucleotides: TGCAGCGTTGAAGCAGGGGGCGGTGGAAACACCATATATTTT. Translated, it gives CSVEAGGGGNTIYF. This chain joins TRBV29-1 and TRBJ1-3, with TRBD1 matching 8 bases. Germline-derived CDR1 and CDR2 are SQVTM and ANQGSEA. CDR3 size: 14 residues. V was clipped by 1 base and J by 3 bases; unmatched bases: 2.

This clone was detected only a few times. At one boundary the junction diverges from the germline segment, which might be a read error. V usage is TRBV18 and J usage is TRBJ1-3; D is unresolved. This CDR3 spans 11 amino acids. The germline V gene encodes CDR1 KGHSH and CDR2 LQKENI. CDR3 in amino acids: CARSPGEAIYF. The CDR3 region has the DNA TGTGCCAGATCACCAGGAGAGGCCATATATTTT. Combining the CDR3 with reference TRBV18 and TRBJ1-3 gives the whole variable domain NAGVMQNPRHLVRRRGQEARLRCSPMKGHSHVYWYRQLPEEGLKFMVYLQKENIIDESGMPKERFSAEFPKEGPSILRIQQVVRGDSAAYFCARSPGEAIYFGEGSWLTVV.

The chain carries TRBV18 and TRBJ1-5; 7 bases fit TRBD1. The germline V gene encodes CDR1 KGHSH and CDR2 LQKENI. J lost 7 bases, V lost 4 bases, and 10 bases had no gene match. The CDR3 length is 15 residues. CDR3 sequence: CASSRGQAFGQPQHF. In DNA form, the CDR3 reads TGTGCCAGCTCACGAGGACAGGCCTTCGGGCAGCCCCAGCATTTT. The full variable domain, with the rest looked up from reference TRBV18 and TRBJ1-5, is NAGVMQNPRHLVRRRGQEARLRCSPMKGHSHVYWYRQLPEEGLKFMVYLQKENIIDESGMPKERFSAEFPKEGPSILRIQQVVRGDSAAYFCASSRGQAFGQPQHFGDGTRLSIL.

Of note for this clone: The identical CDR3 is also encoded by other nucleotide sequences in the sample. The V call is TRBV19, the J call TRBJ2-3, with TRBD1 identical over 8 bases. Germline V lookup: CDR1 LNHDA, CDR2 SQIVND (reference sequence). The CDR3 totals 14 residues. J gave up 0 bases and V 6 bases, and 2 bases lay outside the gene matches. CDR3 nucleotides: TGTGCCAGTAGCCGGACAGGGAGCACAGATACGCAGTATTTT. This sequence encodes CASSRTGSTDTQYF.

J is TRBJ1-1 and V is TRBV19; D is perhaps TRBD1 (5 bases). The germline gives CDR1 LNHDA, CDR2 SQIVND (reference sequence). The ends were cut back, 7 bases at V and 2 bases at J, with 17 bases in the middle. The CDR3 length is 15 residues. The CDR3 reads CASTLGGVLNTEAFF. Here the CDR3 DNA reads TGTGCCAGTACCCTGGGGGGGGTGTTAAACACTGAAGCTTTCTTT.